The 27 T cell receptor beta chains below come from one sample, sequenced in a study of CD8 T cells in ankylosing spondylitis. TCRdb called the 5' RACE reads again in MiXCR, with one record for every CDR3 protein. Of 90,000 to 100,000 distinct CDR3 sequences listed, roughly 8.3% are singletons. Sequenced: blood, either unsorted or a sorted T cell fraction (not recorded which). All receptors derive from a male donor with ankylosing spondylitis or in good health (not recorded which).

This clonotype was picked up many times. The gene calls are TRBV19 and TRBJ2-3, with D maybe TRBD2 (6 bases). Between the trimmed V and J ends, which lost 1 base and 9 bases, there was a span of 17 bases. CDR1 is LNHDA and CDR2 is SQIVND in the germline V gene (reference sequence). There are 15 residues in the CDR3. Here the CDR3 DNA reads TGTGCCAGTAGTATAGCGGGTACTAGCCCCAGCACGCAGTATTTT. Residues: CASSIAGTSPSTQYF.

This clonotype was recorded many times. The gene calls are TRBV2 and TRBJ2-1; D perhaps matches TRBD2 (6 bases). Trimming removed 5 bases at V and 8 bases at J, with 19 bases between. The CDR3 is 15 amino acids. Germline V gene lookup returns CDR1 SNHLY and CDR2 FYNNEI. The CDR3 reads CASSHSSGTGDEQFF. CDR3 coding DNA: TGTGCCAGCAGTCATTCTTCCGGGACTGGAGATGAGCAGTTCTTC.

This clonotype came up many times. V gene TRBV4-2 combines with J gene TRBJ2-2; D is uncertain. The CDR3 length is 17 residues. V was shortened by 0 bases and J by 2 bases, with 13 bases between the two germline ends. Germline CDR1 and CDR2: LGHNA and YNFKEQ. CDR3 nucleotides: TGTGCCAGCAGCCAAGAATCAGTGACTCTAAACACCGGGGAGCTGTTTTTT. It specifies CASSQESVTLNTGELFF.

This clonotype was seen at least ten times. The J gene is TRBJ1-2, the V gene TRBV20-1; the D is unclear. This CDR3 contains 16 residues. Germline CDR1 and CDR2: DFQATT and SNEGSKA (reference sequence). Deletions cut 0 bases from V and 7 bases from J, with 21 bases between. The CDR3 spells CSARDRGEDAHFGYTF. The CDR3 DNA sequence: TGCAGTGCTAGAGATCGTGGGGAGGATGCCCACTTTGGCTACACCTTC.

There are many counts of this clonotype. The V call is TRBV20-1, the J call TRBJ2-1; D not resolved. The V gene's germline CDR1 is DFQATT and CDR2 SNEGSKA (reference sequence). The CDR3 consists of 14 residues. Trimming shortened V by 5 bases and J by 6 bases, and 17 bases separated the two germline ends. CDR3 in amino acids: CSAYRNLWSNEQFF. The CDR3 DNA follows: TGCAGTGCTTACAGAAACCTTTGGTCCAATGAGCAGTTCTTC.

At least ten counts were recorded for this clonotype. The rearrangement joins TRBV14 to TRBJ1-1; unclear D gene. This CDR3 has 16 residues. The germline CDR1 and CDR2 sequences are SGHDN and FVKESK. V gave up 0 bases and J gave up 9 bases, with 20 bases separating them. The CDR3: CASSQEGLLLKTKAFF. The CDR3 DNA reads as TGTGCCAGCAGCCAAGAAGGCTTACTTCTGAAAACTAAAGCTTTCTTT. The full variable domain, in which reference TRBV14 and TRBJ1-1 provide the parts outside the CDR3, is EAGVTQFPSHSVIEKGQTVTLRCDPISGHDNLYWYRRVMGKEIKFLLHFVKESKQDESGMPNNRFLAERTGGTYSTLKVQPAELEDSGVYFCASSQEGLLLKTKAFFGQGTRLTVV.

This clonotype was recorded many times. The chain uses TRBV10-3 and TRBJ2-3; 11 positions match TRBD1. Germline-derived CDR1 and CDR2 are ENHRY and SYGVKD. The V and J ends lost 6 bases and 0 bases, in that order; junction bases with no gene match: 5. This CDR3 is built from 16 residues. CDR3 region: CAIRGDRGGSTDTQYF. For the CDR3, the DNA is TGTGCCATCAGAGGGGACAGGGGGGGGAGCACAGATACGCAGTATTTT.

This clonotype was detected many times. The chain links TRBV11-2 to TRBJ1-5; no clear D. V was trimmed by 6 bases and J by 0 bases, leaving 6 bases between them. The CDR3 is 13 amino acids. Germline V gene sequence: CDR1 SGHAT, CDR2 FQNNGV. The CDR3 DNA sequence: TGTGCCAGCAGTTCTTATAGCAATCAGCCCCAGCATTTT. Protein product: CASSSYSNQPQHF.

The chain uses TRBV13 and TRBJ2-7, with 7 bases matching TRBD2. Germline V gene data show CDR1 as PRHDT and CDR2 as FYEKMQ (reference sequence). CDR3 size: 14 residues. J was trimmed by 6 bases and V by 2 bases; bases with no gene match: 7. For the CDR3, the DNA is TGTGCCAGCAGCTTAAAAGCGGGGCCCTCCGAGCAGTACTTC. Translating it yields CASSLKAGPSEQYF.

This clonotype appeared many times. This chain connects TRBV4-3 to TRBJ2-7, with 8 nucleotides matching TRBD1. The ends lost 1 base at V and 4 bases at J; junction bases unmatched: 6. CDR3 length: 15 amino acids. Germline CDR1 LGHNA, CDR2 YSLEER. The CDR3 sequence: CASSQGQGTMYEQYF. The CDR3 nucleotides read TGCGCCAGCAGCCAAGGACAGGGGACAATGTACGAGCAGTACTTC.

The chain uses TRBV29-1 and TRBJ2-5; D gene uncertain. V lost 4 bases and J 1 base, leaving 7 bases between the germline ends. In germline, CDR1 is SQVTM, CDR2 ANQGSEA. The CDR3 has 12 amino acids. The CDR3: CSVVPGQETQYF. CDR3 nucleotides: TGCAGCGTTGTTCCAGGCCAAGAGACCCAGTACTTC.

V gene TRBV4-2 combines with J gene TRBJ1-2, with D perhaps matching TRBD1 (6 bases). The CDR3 is 15 amino acids. Deletions cut 0 bases from V and 8 bases from J, with 16 bases between. Germline loops: CDR1 LGHNA, CDR2 YNFKEQ. The CDR3 loop reads CASSQDHTGPRGYTF. In nucleotides, the CDR3 is TGTGCCAGCAGCCAAGATCATACAGGGCCGAGAGGCTACACCTTC.

This clonotype has only one observation. CDR3 loop: CASRADRANEQFF. The CDR3 DNA sequence: TGTGCCAGCAGGGCCGACAGGGCCAATGAGCAGTTCTTC. The chain couples TRBV2 to TRBJ2-1, with 7 bases fitting TRBD1. V lost 6 bases and J lost 6; bases outside the gene matches: 5. This CDR3 region has 13 residues. CDR1 and CDR2 (germline): SNHLY, FYNNEI.

The rearrangement uses TRBV7-8 and TRBJ2-3; TRBD1 aligns across 7 bases. CDR1 is SGHVS, CDR2 FQNEAQ, per germline. The CDR3 is 14 residues long. The ends lost 6 bases at V and 12 bases at J; junction bases unmatched: 15. Written as DNA, the CDR3 is TGTGCCAGCAGTAGTAGACAGGGTATGAGTACACAGTATTTT. This codes for CASSSRQGMSTQYF.

This clonotype was detected many times. The chain is built from TRBV9 and TRBJ1-2; 8 positions match TRBD1. The CDR3 sequence is 15 residues long. CDR1 and CDR2 from the germline V gene are SGDLS and YYNGEE. Losses at the gene ends were 2 bases for V and 0 bases for J; bases not matched to a gene: 3. In DNA form, the CDR3 reads TGTGCCAGCAGCGTCGAGACAGGGGCTAACTATGGCTACACCTTC. Protein sequence: CASSVETGANYGYTF.

The chain joins TRBV30 to TRBJ2-7; 7 bases fit TRBD2. This CDR3 has 13 residues. V dropped 3 bases and J dropped 3; count of bases not matched to a gene: 5. Germline V CDR1 and CDR2: GTSNPN, SVGIG (reference sequence). The CDR3 here is CAWRRSGNYEQYF. The DNA for the CDR3 is TGTGCCTGGAGACGAAGCGGGAACTACGAGCAGTACTTC.

The genes are TRBV5-1 and TRBJ2-2, with a tentative D call TRBD1 (7 bases). Germline CDR1 SGHRS, CDR2 YFSETQ. V was cut by 4 bases and J by 1 base, with 11 bases left in between. The CDR3 totals 15 residues. CDR3 residues: CASSQGGQNTGELFF. CDR3 nucleotides: TGCGCCAGCAGCCAGGGGGGACAGAACACCGGGGAGCTGTTTTTT. The whole variable domain, remainder taken from reference TRBV5-1 and TRBJ2-2, is KAGVTQTPRYLIKTRGQQVTLSCSPISGHRSVSWYQQTPGQGLQFLFEYFSETQRNKGNFPGRFSGRQFSNSRSEMNVSTLELGDSALYLCASSQGGQNTGELFFGEGSRLTVL.

This clonotype was recorded many times. This CDR3 reads CASSFRDIGAAVYEQYF. As DNA, the CDR3 is TGTGCCAGCAGCTTCCGGGACATAGGTGCCGCGGTCTACGAGCAGTACTTC. The chain combines TRBV11-2 with TRBJ2-7, with a possible D match to TRBD1 (6 bases). The CDR3 loop spans 17 amino acids. Germline V gene sequence: CDR1 SGHAT, CDR2 FQNNGV. V dropped 3 bases and J dropped 3 bases, with 21 bases sitting between them.

This clonotype was found many times. The chain has TRBV5-1 and TRBJ2-3; 8 bases map to TRBD1. This CDR3 has 15 residues. The J segment lost 1 base and the V segment lost 0 bases, leaving 1 base of the junction unmatched. The germline V gene encodes CDR1 SGHRS and CDR2 YFSETQ. The chain's CDR3 is CASSLAQGGTDTQYF. The CDR3 bases are TGCGCCAGCAGCTTGGCACAGGGGGGCACAGATACGCAGTATTTT.

This clonotype was recorded many times. V and J are TRBV25-1 and TRBJ2-7; D perhaps matches TRBD1 (6 bases). CDR1 is MGHDK, CDR2 SYGVNS, per germline. The CDR3 is 14 residues long. Between the trimmed V and J ends, which lost 5 bases and 4 bases, there was a span of 15 bases. This chain's CDR3 is CASSTAGAGYEQYF. CDR3 DNA sequence: TGTGCCAGCAGTACGGCAGGGGCTGGTTACGAGCAGTACTTC.

This clonotype occurred many times. The chain is built from TRBV15 and TRBJ2-1, with D uncertain. CDR1 and CDR2 from the germline V gene are LNHNV and YYDKDF (reference sequence). The CDR3 is 16 amino acids. Trimming took off 0 bases at V and 2 bases at J, with 11 bases between the two ends. In DNA form, the CDR3 reads TGTGCCACCAGCAGAGACGGGCAAGGAGCCTACAATGAGCAGTTCTTC. This encodes CATSRDGQGAYNEQFF.

The genes are TRBV20-1 and TRBJ1-2, with no clear D. Trimming stripped 0 bases from V and 4 bases from J, with 6 bases between. CDR3 length equals 12 residues. Germline assignment: CDR1 DFQATT and CDR2 SNEGSKA (reference sequence). CDR3 sequence (DNA): TGCAGTGCTAGAGAAGCGATCTATGGCTACACCTTC. Protein product: CSAREAIYGYTF.

In its sample, this clonotype was seen many times. CDR3 sequence (DNA): TGTGCCAGCGGTCTCGGCGGGACAGCCAAAAACATTCAGTACTTC. Its translation: CASGLGGTAKNIQYF. This chain links TRBV5-4 with TRBJ2-4; tentative D call: TRBD2 (6 bases). CDR3 length equals 15 residues. Trimming pared 7 bases from V and 0 bases from J, leaving 14 bases between. Per the germline V gene, CDR1 is SGHNT and CDR2 is YYREEE (reference sequence).

CDR3 amino acids: CASSPSLFGQGIPYEQYF. The CDR3 DNA reads TGTGCCAGCTCACCGTCTTTATTCGGACAGGGTATCCCCTACGAGCAGTACTTC. V and J are TRBV18 and TRBJ2-7, with TRBD1 matching over 8 bases. The length of the CDR3 is 18 residues. Germline trimming cut 3 bases from V and 2 bases from J; bases unmatched to any gene: 15. The germline CDR1 and CDR2 sequences are KGHSH and LQKENI.

This clonotype was seen many times. The chain employs TRBV5-1 and TRBJ2-7; 10 nucleotides agree with TRBD1. Trimming removed 3 bases from V and 8 bases from J; junction bases left unmatched: 11. The CDR3 spans 15 residues. Germline assignment: CDR1 SGHRS and CDR2 YFSETQ. As DNA, the CDR3 is TGCGCCAGCAGCTCGCTCCCAGGACAGGGGGACAAGCAGTACTTC. It yields the protein CASSSLPGQGDKQYF.

This clonotype showed up many times. V gene TRBV5-1 combines with J gene TRBJ2-3; perhaps TRBD1 as D (6 bases). The V and J ends lost 2 bases and 2 bases respectively, with 12 bases between them. The CDR3 runs to 15 residues. Germline lookup yields CDR1 SGHRS and CDR2 YFSETQ. The CDR3 loop is CASSLAQGPTDTQYF. CDR3 DNA: TGCGCCAGCAGCTTAGCACAGGGCCCCACAGATACGCAGTATTTT. Based on the CDR3 plus reference TRBV5-1 and TRBJ2-3, the full variable domain is KAGVTQTPRYLIKTRGQQVTLSCSPISGHRSVSWYQQTPGQGLQFLFEYFSETQRNKGNFPGRFSGRQFSNSRSEMNVSTLELGDSALYLCASSLAQGPTDTQYFGPGTRLTVL.

This clonotype was counted only a few times. The rearrangement joins TRBV7-9 to TRBJ1-5; 7 nucleotides align to TRBD1. The CDR3 runs 15 residues. Germline V lookup: CDR1 SEHNR, CDR2 FQNEAQ (reference sequence). V was clipped by 1 base and J by 3 bases; unmatched bases: 3. CDR3 DNA: TGTGCCAGCAGCTTAGATGGGACAGCCAATCAGCCCCAGCATTTT. Amino acids: CASSLDGTANQPQHF.